A single sample is the source of the 3 T cell receptor beta chains below, sequenced in a study of blood T cell repertoires in COVID-19. The method was immunoSEQ multiplex PCR; TCRdb's version includes in-frame clones alone and lacks a portion of them. The table lists under 250,000 clones, around 80% of them singletons, with roughly 12% in the top ten. Sequences were obtained from peripheral blood. The receptors here all came from a woman in her 40s with acute or convalescent COVID-19.

The CDR3 bases are TGTGCCAGCAGTTTGGAGTGGCAAGAGACCCAGTACTTC. Protein product: CASSLEWQETQYF. This rearrangement joins TRBV6-5 to TRBJ2-5; D unclear. V shed 4 bases and J shed 2 bases, with 8 bases lying between them. CDR1 and CDR2 from the germline V gene are MNHEY and SVGAGI. CDR3 length: 13 residues.

The chain uses TRBV14 and TRBJ1-3; D gene unclear. The V end was cut by 5 bases, the J end by 0 bases, with 17 bases between. The CDR3 contains 17 residues. Germline assignment: CDR1 SGHDN and CDR2 FVKESK. The CDR3 sequence is CASSVVGGPSSGNTIYF. In nucleotides, the CDR3 is TGTGCCAGCAGCGTGGTGGGAGGCCCATCCTCTGGAAACACCATATATTTT.

The rearrangement joins TRBV7-7 to TRBJ2-7; a weak D match, TRBD2 (6 bases). This CDR3 has 14 residues. Germline V gene data show CDR1 as SSHAT and CDR2 as FNYEAQ (reference sequence). V was clipped by 5 bases and J by 6 bases, with 17 bases between them. The CDR3: CASSPAGFRSEQYF. DNA for the CDR3: TGTGCCAGCAGCCCTGCGGGGTTTAGGAGCGAGCAGTACTTC.